Reported below is one T cell receptor beta chain. The study drew donors from healthy Caucasian individuals in Russia aged about 6 to 100. Every donor gave approximately 10 milliliters of peripheral blood. This specimen belongs to a study of blood T cells in healthy people across ages. Overall study context: About one barcoded beta molecule was captured per two T cells (by template switching).

With a J-beta primer mix and a sample-barcoded 5' primer, a second PCR ran roughly 6 to 12 cycles. Every cDNA molecule bore a tag from a template-switch adaptor containing 12 random nucleotides. Each CDR3 protein is one row after TCRdb ran MiXCR on the 5' RACE reads. The table shows under 1 million distinct CDR3 sequences, with roughly 44% occurring only once. The germline V gene encodes CDR1 KGHDR and CDR2 SFDVKD. The CDR3 runs to 18 residues. V usage is TRBV24-1 and J usage is TRBJ2-5; TRBD2 matches at 8 bases. Near its end, the DNA agrees better with TRBJ2-7, so the J call may be wrong. Sequencing was performed on blood. The source is a man aged 55 to 69 in good health. CDR3 sequence: CATSDGDSGNTQWHEQYF. The CDR3 DNA is TGTGCCACCAGTGATGGGGATAGCGGGAACACTCAGTGGCACGAGCAGTACTTC.